This entry features one T cell receptor (beta chain) sequence. As yet, its antigen is unknown. These data come from a study of blood T cells in healthy people across ages. Study results and limitations: Roughly linear age-related decline in beta diversity appeared, significant by age about 40.

The second PCR ran about 6 to 12 cycles with a sample-barcoded 5' primer and J-beta primers. TCRdb analysed the 5' RACE reads with MiXCR anew, one entry per CDR3 protein. The sample contains about 1.7 million distinct CDR3 sequences, roughly 27% of which appear only once. Isolation recovered at least 7 million PBMCs from every sample. The CDR3 sequence is 9 residues long. Germline CDR1 is SGHRS and CDR2 is YFSETQ. J gave up 12 bases and V 7 bases, and 4 bases lay outside the gene matches. The receptor's source is a woman aged 25-40 years in good health. This chain joins TRBV5-1 and TRBJ2-7; 7 nucleotides match TRBD2. Sequencing was carried out using blood. The CDR3 DNA sequence: TGCGCCAGCTTCGGGAGGAGGTACTTC. Translated: CASFGRRYF.